The clone carrying this TCR beta chain was seen once. The antigen remains unidentified. Between the trimmed V and J ends, which lost 6 bases and 5 bases, there was a span of 19 bases. This CDR3 has 15 amino acids. Looked up from germline, CDR1 is MNHEY and CDR2 is SMNVEV (reference sequence). Using immunoSEQ multiplex PCR, the repertoire was profiled, and TCRdb retains in-frame clones only, with some absent. The sample consists of 60,000 to 70,000 clones, 83% of them appearing once. This record comes from a study of a mutant IDH1 vaccine in newly diagnosed glioma. Overall study: Scheduled at week 35, visit V12 preceded visit V13, held at week 47.

Regarding time point: week 47, end of study. Each vaccine dose was 300 ug of mutant IDH1 20-mer peptide, with topical imiquimod. The chain couples TRBV27 to TRBJ2-5, with TRBD1 as a possible D gene (5 bases). The clonotype comes from a man aged 25-40 years with glioma. The material was PBMCs, obtained from a glioma patient whose treatment included an IDH1 peptide vaccine. In DNA form, the CDR3 reads TGTGCCAGCAGAACCTTACAGGACGCCCGGGAGACCCAGTACTTC. It translates to CASRTLQDARETQYF.